This TCR beta chain was documented in a study of CXCR3-negative and CXCR3-positive naive CD8 T cells. The study's findings and limits: More hydrophobic TRB CDR3s occurred in CXCR3-positive than in CXCR3-negative naive cells. Sequencing showed both naive subsets with comparably high diversity, and memory CD8+ cells much lower.

With UMI labels, 5' RACE was used to prepare the TRB cDNA libraries. TCRdb reprocessed the 5' RACE reads and stores each CDR3 protein as one record, lacking DNA. The sample has around 140,000 distinct CDR3 sequences, and its top ten clones hold 0.41%. Sorting was done in triplicate for each CD8+ T cell subset (about 330,000 cells each). The CDR3 consists of 17 residues. The germline V gene has CDR1 SGHDT and CDR2 YYEEEE. Comment on this clonotype: The antigen remains unidentified.

Sequenced input: naive CXCR3+ CD8+ T cells from blood. Subset defined: CD45RO-CCR7+CD27+CD95- naive CD8+ T cells expressing CXCR3 (TNR3+). The V and J genes are TRBV5-6 and TRBJ2-6. The receptor's source is a human donor in good health. Some clones in this sample may be carry-over from other donors' samples. The CDR3 region is CASSLEEKISGANVLTF. Using reference TRBV5-6 and TRBJ2-6 for the parts outside the CDR3, the full variable domain is DAGVTQSPTHLIKTRGQQVTLRCSPKSGHDTVSWYQQALGQGPQFIFQYYEEEERQRGNFPDRFSGHQFPNYSSELNVNALLLGDSALYLCASSLEEKISGANVLTFGAGSRLTVL.